The 18 T cell receptor beta chains below were found in one sample sequenced in a study of blood T cell repertoires in COVID-19 (dated by TCRdb to 2019 to 2021). Library preparation was by the immunoSEQ multiplex PCR assay. The table was pulled from immuneACCESS by TCRdb, which kept in-frame rearrangements only. Such tables lose some clones; where checked, under half of the loss comes from unresolved V genes, and the rest has no known cause. The sample table lists about 200,000 clones, approximately 83% of them with a count of one. The biggest ten clones account for about 3.3% of the sample. The specimen was peripheral blood. These receptors were collected from a man in his sixties with acute or convalescent COVID-19.

The chain has TRBV3-1 (or the pseudogene TRBV3-2) and TRBJ2-7; the D is unclear. Trimming cost V 1 base and J 0 bases, with 7 bases left between them. The germline V gene has CDR1 LGHDT and CDR2 YNNKEL (reference sequence). The CDR3 sequence is 14 residues long. CDR3: CASSQAFYSYEQYF. The CDR3 bases are TGTGCCAGCAGCCAAGCCTTTTACTCCTACGAGCAGTACTTC.

This sequence joins TRBV18 and TRBJ2-7; 11 nucleotides match TRBD2. Germline V gives CDR1 KGHSH, CDR2 LQKENI. The CDR3 sequence is 15 residues long. With 2 bases clipped from V and 7 bases from J, the junction kept 7 bases outside the gene matches. Written as DNA, the CDR3 is TGTGCCAGCTCACCATTGACTAGCGGGACTGTGGAGCAGTACTTC. The encoded protein is CASSPLTSGTVEQYF.

The chain recombines TRBV5-1 with TRBJ1-1, with a possible D match to TRBD1 (5 bases). Trimming took 0 bases from V and 1 from J, leaving 7 bases between them. CDR1 is SGHRS and CDR2 is YFSETQ in the germline V gene. This CDR3 contains 14 residues. The CDR3 DNA reads as TGCGCCAGCAGCTTGGAGGGGCCGAACACTGAAGCTTTCTTT. Protein product: CASSLEGPNTEAFF.

The chain employs TRBV27 and TRBJ2-7; D perhaps matches TRBD2 (6 bases). V was cut by 2 bases and J by 2 bases, with 19 bases left in between. The CDR3 spans 17 residues. Per the germline V gene, CDR1 is MNHEY and CDR2 is SMNVEV (reference sequence). CDR3 nucleotides: TGTGCCAGCAGTTTAAAGGTGGGAGGAGAGAGCACCTACGAGCAGTACTTC. Encoded protein: CASSLKVGGESTYEQYF.

V usage is TRBV29-1 and J usage is TRBJ2-2; D not certain. Trimming pared 4 bases from V and 1 base from J, leaving 4 bases between. This CDR3 is 12 amino acids long. Germline CDR1 and CDR2: SQVTM and ANQGSEA. This chain's CDR3 is CSVGQNTGELFF. CDR3 nucleotide sequence: TGCAGCGTTGGACAGAACACCGGGGAGCTGTTTTTT.

This clone occurred once. The chain couples TRBV3-1 (or the pseudogene TRBV3-2) to TRBJ2-2, with a weak D call TRBD2 (5 bases). The germline V gene has CDR1 LGHDT and CDR2 YNNKEL (reference sequence). Between the trimmed V and J ends, which lost 1 base and 1 base, there was a span of 13 bases. This CDR3 has 17 amino acids. The CDR3 loop is CASSQVRLAGNTGELFF. As DNA, the CDR3 is TGTGCCAGCAGCCAAGTCAGGCTAGCAGGGAACACCGGGGAGCTGTTTTTT.

The rearrangement links TRBV10-3 to TRBJ2-1; TRBD2 agrees at 12 bases. The V and J ends lost 6 bases and 5 bases, in that order; junction bases with no gene match: 5. The CDR3 is 15 residues long. Germline lookup yields CDR1 ENHRY and CDR2 SYGVKD. The CDR3 DNA sequence: TGTGCCATCAGCGGGAGACTAGCGGGGGACAATGAGCAGTTCTTC. Its protein product is CAISGRLAGDNEQFF.

The V gene is TRBV2, the J gene TRBJ1-6; D not certain. Germline V gives CDR1 SNHLY, CDR2 FYNNEI. This CDR3 is 14 amino acids long. V lost 6 bases, J lost 0 bases, and 6 bases lay in between. CDR3 residues: CASRLSSYNSPLHF. Here the CDR3 DNA reads TGTGCCAGCAGGCTGAGCTCCTATAATTCACCCCTCCACTTT.

This sequence joins TRBV21-1 and TRBJ2-5; TRBD1 is taken as the D call from the table, unchecked against the DNA. TRBV21-1 is a known pseudogene. The CDR3 has 16 amino acids. CDR3 DNA: TGTGCCAGCAGCAAAGCCCCGGCAGGGCTTAGGGAGACCCAGTACTTC. It translates to CASSKAPAGLRETQYF.

This clone was seen a single time. The chain joins TRBV25-1 to TRBJ2-2; D perhaps matches TRBD2 (6 bases). Trimming took off 2 bases at V and 6 bases at J, with 16 bases between the two ends. There are 16 residues in the CDR3. CDR1 and CDR2 from the germline V gene are MGHDK and SYGVNS. The CDR3 coding sequence is TGTGCCAGCAGTGAAGGCGGGGCGCATTACCCCGGGGAGCTGTTTTTT. Translated: CASSEGGAHYPGELFF.

V and J are TRBV6-5 and TRBJ1-2; 12 positions agree with TRBD1. The length of the CDR3 is 15 residues. With V trimmed by 6 bases and J by 2 bases, 4 bases remained unmatched. Germline lookup yields CDR1 MNHEY and CDR2 SVGAGI. CDR3 protein: CASRPGTGGNYGYTF. The CDR3 DNA sequence: TGTGCCAGCAGACCCGGGACAGGGGGCAACTATGGCTACACCTTC.

The chain couples TRBV7-9 to TRBJ1-2; D might be TRBD1 (5 bases). Germline lookup yields CDR1 SEHNR and CDR2 FQNEAQ (reference sequence). The CDR3 is made up of 13 amino acids. Trimming took off 5 bases at V and 4 bases at J, with 11 bases between the two ends. CDR3 nucleotide sequence: TGTGCCAGCAGCCCGGGGGGGGGCTATGGCTACACCTTC. Protein product: CASSPGGGYGYTF.

The genes are TRBV19 and TRBJ1-5, with TRBD1 matching 7 bases. The CDR3 spans 14 residues. Germline CDR1 and CDR2: LNHDA and SQIVND (reference sequence). V dropped 7 bases and J dropped 1; count of bases not matched to a gene: 4. The CDR3 DNA is TGTGCCAGTATGGGACAGAGCAGCAATCAGCCCCAGCATTTT. Protein: CASMGQSSNQPQHF.

The chain uses TRBV10-3 and TRBJ2-7; 7 bases are shared with TRBD1. Germline CDR1 and CDR2: ENHRY and SYGVKD. The V and J ends lost 5 bases and 0 bases, in that order; junction bases with no gene match: 7. This CDR3 spans 15 amino acids. CDR3 residues: CAISPVRGISYEQYF. The CDR3 DNA follows: TGTGCCATCAGTCCCGTCAGGGGGATCTCCTACGAGCAGTACTTC.

This chain uses TRBV27 with TRBJ1-2; 9 bases are shared with TRBD1. From germline, CDR1 is MNHEY and CDR2 SMNVEV (reference sequence). J was trimmed by 5 bases and V by 2 bases; bases with no gene match: 3. The CDR3 totals 14 residues. The CDR3 reads CASSLTGGGYGYTF. Here the CDR3 DNA reads TGTGCCAGCAGTTTAACAGGGGGCGGATATGGCTACACCTTC.

The chain joins TRBV10-3 to TRBJ1-1; D is ambiguous. CDR3 length: 18 amino acids. Germline V gives CDR1 ENHRY, CDR2 SYGVKD. The V and J ends lost 4 bases and 3 bases respectively, with 24 bases between them. The CDR3 coding sequence is TGTGCCATCAGTGGACACACCGAAGGCATGGGCTTGGACACTGAAGCTTTCTTT. As protein: CAISGHTEGMGLDTEAFF.

The chain recombines TRBV6-5 with TRBJ1-4; 7 nucleotides agree with TRBD1. This CDR3 is built from 16 residues. V dropped 4 bases and J dropped 0; count of bases not matched to a gene: 5. Germline values: CDR1 MNHEY, CDR2 SVGAGI. The CDR3 reads CASSLTGFATNEKLFF. CDR3 sequence (DNA): TGTGCCAGCAGTTTGACAGGGTTTGCAACTAATGAAAAACTGTTTTTT.

The chain combines TRBV6-4 with TRBJ2-1; D is possibly TRBD2 (5 bases). Between the trimmed V and J ends, which lost 4 bases and 7 bases, there was a span of 11 bases. From germline, CDR1 is MRHNA and CDR2 SNTAGT. The CDR3 spans 13 residues. Here the CDR3 DNA reads TGTGCCAGCAGTGCCCAGACGGGGAATGAGCAGTTCTTC. Translating gives CASSAQTGNEQFF.